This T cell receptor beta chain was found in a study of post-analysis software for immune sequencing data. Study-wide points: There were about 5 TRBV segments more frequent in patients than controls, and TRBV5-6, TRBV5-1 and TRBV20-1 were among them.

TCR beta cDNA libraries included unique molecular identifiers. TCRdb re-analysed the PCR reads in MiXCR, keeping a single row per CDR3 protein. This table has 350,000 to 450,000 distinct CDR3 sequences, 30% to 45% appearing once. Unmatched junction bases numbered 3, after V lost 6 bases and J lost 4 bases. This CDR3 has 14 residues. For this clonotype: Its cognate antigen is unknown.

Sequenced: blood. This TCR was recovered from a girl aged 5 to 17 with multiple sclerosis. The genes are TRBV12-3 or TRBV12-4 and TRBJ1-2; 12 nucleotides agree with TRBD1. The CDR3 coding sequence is TGTGCCAGCAGGGGACAGGGGGCAGGCTATGGCTACACCTTC. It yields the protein CASRGQGAGYGYTF.